This is a list of T cell receptor beta chains from one sample in a study of siplizumab effects on memory and regulatory T cells. TCRdb keeps only in-frame clones here, not all; method: immunoSEQ multiplex PCR. This table holds around 100,000 clones, approximately 95% found once. The source material was non-Treg CD4+ T cells sorted from blood. The receptors shown here come from a human donor in good health. Both conserved end residues are part of each CDR3. The D gene is left open where the match is weak. Clone size is shown for a subset of rows, as once, few, many or a class of expanded clone.

abundance	len	v_gene	d_gene	j_gene	CDR3nt	CDR3aa
.	14	TRBV15	.	TRBJ1-6	TGTGCCACCAGCACCCGGGACACACCATCACCCCTCCACTTT	CATSTRDTPSPLHF
.	12	TRBV30	TRBD1	TRBJ2-7	TGTGCCTGGTCTGAGACAGGGGTCGAGCAGTACTTC	CAWSETGVEQYF
.	11	TRBV10-3	.	TRBJ2-1	TGTGCCATCACCCAGGGGAGTGAGCAGTTCTTC	CAITQGSEQFF
.	17	TRBV25-1	TRBD1	TRBJ2-1	TGTGCCAGCAGTGACGTTGGGGACAGACCATCCTACAATGAGCAGTTCTTC	CASSDVGDRPSYNEQFF
.	13	TRBV19	.	TRBJ2-2	TGTGCCAGTAGTACAAGAACCACCGGGGAGCTGTTTTTT	CASSTRTTGELFF
.	15	TRBV14	.	TRBJ2-2	TGTGCCAGCAGCTACCGGGGGACGGTCACCGGGGAGCTGTTTTTT	CASSYRGTVTGELFF
.	14	TRBV6-5	.	TRBJ1-2	TGTGCCAGCAGTTACCTACAGGGTAACTATGGCTACACCTTC	CASSYLQGNYGYTF
.	16	TRBV5-1	.	TRBJ2-2	TGCGCCAGCAGCCCAGGCAGCCCGGTCAGCACCGGGGAGCTGTTTTTT	CASSPGSPVSTGELFF
once	15	TRBV11-2	TRBD2	TRBJ2-2	TGTGCCAGCAGCTCCCTAGCGGGATCACCCGGGGAGCTGTTTTTT	CASSSLAGSPGELFF
.	14	TRBV5-1	.	TRBJ2-5	TGCGCCAGCAGCTTGGCCACTAGTGGAGAGACCCAGTACTTC	CASSLATSGETQYF
.	21	TRBV27	TRBD1	TRBJ2-7	TGTGCCAGCAGTACAACACCGGGACAGGGGGCAGGTCTAGCGGGGTCTTACGAGCAGTACTTC	CASSTTPGQGAGLAGSYEQYF
.	13	TRBV6-1	.	TRBJ2-2	TGTGCCAGCAGTGCACTAGAGACCGGGGAGCTGTTTTTT	CASSALETGELFF
.	14	TRBV7-3	.	TRBJ2-3	TGTGCCAGCAGCTTAGGGTCTACCACAGATACGCAGTATTTT	CASSLGSTTDTQYF
.	15	TRBV5-1	.	TRBJ2-3	TGCGCCAGCAGCTTGGGGCGGGGACCCACAGATACGCAGTATTTT	CASSLGRGPTDTQYF
.	15	TRBV7-2	TRBD1	TRBJ1-2	TGTGCCAGCAGCGTAACAGGGGCAGCTAACTATGGCTACACCTTC	CASSVTGAANYGYTF
.	16	TRBV14	.	TRBJ1-1	TGTGCCAGCAGCCAAGTTTCCCACCCGCTCCCCACTGAAGCTTTCTTT	CASSQVSHPLPTEAFF
.	15	TRBV6-5	TRBD1	TRBJ1-1	TGTGCCAGCAGTTACTCAGCAGGGGGCAACACTGAAGCTTTCTTT	CASSYSAGGNTEAFF
.	13	TRBV30	.	TRBJ1-2	TGTGCCTGGAGGGGGGACGGAGTCTATGGCTACACCTTC	CAWRGDGVYGYTF
once	14	TRBV10-3	.	TRBJ1-1	TGTGCCATCAGTGAGTCTGCAGGGACCAAAAGGGCTTTCTTT	CAISESAGTKRAFF
.	16	TRBV5-1	TRBD2	TRBJ2-2	TGCGCCAGCAACCGCGGGGGAGAGACAAACACCGGGGAGCTGTTTTTT	CASNRGGETNTGELFF
.	17	TRBV7-9	TRBD1	TRBJ2-1	TGTGCCAGCAGCCGGGGGACAGGGGCCGCAGACTACAATGAGCAGTTCTTC	CASSRGTGAADYNEQFF
.	15	TRBV9	TRBD1	TRBJ1-1	TGTGCCAGCAGCGTAGCTGGACAGGGATGGACTGAAGCTTTCTTT	CASSVAGQGWTEAFF
.	13	TRBV4-1	.	TRBJ1-3	TGCGCCAGCAGCCAACCAGGCGTGAACACCATATATTTT	CASSQPGVNTIYF
.	16	TRBV4-1	.	TRBJ1-6	TGCGCCAGCAGCCGGCGGGTGGGGAATAATAATTCACCCCTCCACTTT	CASSRRVGNNNSPLHF
.	14	TRBV9	TRBD1	TRBJ1-2	TGTGCCAGCAGCGTACACTGGGACAGCTATGGCTACACCTTC	CASSVHWDSYGYTF
.	14	TRBV4-1	.	TRBJ2-5	TGCGCCAGCAGCCAAGATTTAACGAAAGAGACCCAGTACTTC	CASSQDLTKETQYF
once	15	TRBV10-3	.	TRBJ1-3	TGTGCCATCAGTGAGTCGGCCCCATCCGCGAACACCATATATTTT	CAISESAPSANTIYF
.	14	TRBV5-1	TRBD1	TRBJ2-7	TGCGCCAGCAGCTTGCTCAGGGGGAACTACGAGCAGTACTTC	CASSLLRGNYEQYF
.	15	TRBV5-1	.	TRBJ2-2	TGCGCCAGCAGCTTGGTTCAGGGTTCCACCGGGGAGCTGTTTTTT	CASSLVQGSTGELFF
once	14	TRBV7-3	.	TRBJ1-2	TGTGCCAGCAGCTTAACGGCAGGACCATATGGCTACACCTTC	CASSLTAGPYGYTF
once	15	TRBV5-4	.	TRBJ2-3	TGTGCCAGCAGCTTGGAGCAGGGGCGCACAGATACGCAGTATTTT	CASSLEQGRTDTQYF
.	15	TRBV21-1	.	TRBJ1-5	TGTGCCAGCAGCAATCGGAGGCATAGCAATCAGCCCCAGCATTTT	CASSNRRHSNQPQHF
.	18	TRBV4-2	TRBD2	TRBJ2-7	TGTGCCAGCAGCCAAGTTGGGGCTAGCGGGAAATTCTCCTACGAGCAGTACTTC	CASSQVGASGKFSYEQYF
once	14	TRBV6-5	.	TRBJ1-2	TGTGCCAGCAGCAGCCGGGACGGTGATTATGGCTACACCTTC	CASSSRDGDYGYTF
.	14	TRBV6-1	.	TRBJ2-1	TGTGCCAGCAGTGAAAAGTATACGGGATATGAGCAGTTCTTC	CASSEKYTGYEQFF
.	15	TRBV5-1	TRBD2	TRBJ2-1	TGCGCCAGCACGGTGGCGGCGGGGGGGTGGAATGAGCAGTTCTTC	CASTVAAGGWNEQFF
.	14	TRBV30	.	TRBJ1-5	TGTGCCTGGAAAGGACAGCGCGACAATCAGCCCCAGCATTTT	CAWKGQRDNQPQHF
.	13	TRBV2	.	TRBJ2-1	TGTGCCAGCAGTGGGGGACTTCACAATGAGCAGTTCTTC	CASSGGLHNEQFF
.	13	TRBV15	.	TRBJ1-1	TGTGCCACCAGCAGAGGTCCGAACACTGAAGCTTTCTTT	CATSRGPNTEAFF
.	15	TRBV27	.	TRBJ2-1	TGTGCCAGCAGTCCGGACATCCTTTCCTACAATGAGCAGTTCTTC	CASSPDILSYNEQFF
.	15	TRBV30	TRBD1	TRBJ2-7	TGTGCCTGGAGTCGGACAGGAGCCTCTTTTTACGAGCAGTACTTC	CAWSRTGASFYEQYF
once	15	TRBV10-3	TRBD2	TRBJ2-1	TGTGCCATCAGCCACGGGACTAGCGGGGCTCCTGAGCAGTTCTTC	CAISHGTSGAPEQFF
.	14	TRBV10-2	.	TRBJ2-1	TGCGCCAGCAGCGGACGTAGGATCCACAATGAGCAGTTCTTC	CASSGRRIHNEQFF
.	18	TRBV9	.	TRBJ2-5	TGTGCCAGCAGCCCCGGGGGTCTACCCGCAGGTATTAGGGAGACCCAGTACTTC	CASSPGGLPAGIRETQYF
few	13	TRBV30	.	TRBJ1-5	TGTGCCTGGCGGGTAAACATCAATCAGCCCCAGCATTTT	CAWRVNINQPQHF
.	13	TRBV29-1	TRBD1	TRBJ1-2	TGCAGCGTCAACAGGGGAGGGGACTATGGCTACACCTTC	CSVNRGGDYGYTF
few	14	TRBV9	.	TRBJ1-2	TGTGCCAGCAGCGTCGGCCAGTCTAACTATGGCTACACCTTC	CASSVGQSNYGYTF
.	18	TRBV5-1	.	TRBJ1-6	TGCGCCAGCAGCCCGAGGGGGGTTCCGAGCTCCTATAATTCACCCCTCCACTTT	CASSPRGVPSSYNSPLHF
few	15	TRBV11-2	.	TRBJ1-1	TGTGCCAGCAGCTTAGCACTCATACAGAACACTGAAGCTTTCTTT	CASSLALIQNTEAFF
once	14	TRBV5-1	.	TRBJ1-1	TGCACCAGCACCATACAGGGTGCGGACACTGAAGCTTTCTTT	CTSTIQGADTEAFF
.	16	TRBV19	TRBD1	TRBJ1-2	TGTGCCAGTAGTATGGCCGGGACAGGGGGCAGCTATGGCTACACCTTC	CASSMAGTGGSYGYTF
.	16	TRBV11-2	TRBD2	TRBJ2-1	TGTGCCAGCAGCTCCGCCGCGGCAGCGGGGTGGCGTGAGCAGTTCTTC	CASSSAAAAGWREQFF
.	15	TRBV30	TRBD2	TRBJ2-2	TGTGCCTGGGCCTATTTTGGGAGGGTGCCCGGGGAGCTGTTTTTT	CAWAYFGRVPGELFF
once	15	TRBV30	TRBD1	TRBJ1-1	TGTGCCTGGAGTCCCGACAGAGGGGGCAACACTGAAGCTTTCTTT	CAWSPDRGGNTEAFF